These T cell receptor beta chains were read from a single sample in a study of T-cell memory formation after mild COVID-19. TCRdb reprocessed the 5' RACE reads with MiXCR, giving one entry per CDR3 protein. This table has 380,000 or so distinct CDR3 sequences, 14% appearing once. Material for sequencing was PBMCs or a T cell subset sorted from them (not recorded which). All receptors derive from a man aged 18 to 30 who had mild COVID-19 (a few samples of this study predate the infection). Cell type and time point are not known. CDR3s include the opening cysteine and the closing phenylalanine or tryptophan. The D gene is left open where the match is weak. A clone size is listed for some rows: how often the clone was seen (once, few, many), or a class if it is expanded.

D gene,J gene,CDR3 length,clone size,V gene,CDR3 DNA,CDR3 protein
-,TRBJ2-2,10,many,TRBV7-6,TGTGCCAGCCTCTGGGGGGAGCTGTTTTTT,CASLWGELFF
-,TRBJ2-3,15,few,TRBV9,TGTGCCAGCAGCGGTCTAGCCCTCAGCACAGATACGCAGTATTTT,CASSGLALSTDTQYF
TRBD1,TRBJ2-1,16,-,TRBV9,TGTGCCAGCAGCGTAGGGGGGGGACAGGGCTACAATGAGCAGTTCTTC,CASSVGGGQGYNEQFF
-,TRBJ1-2,15,-,TRBV7-2,TGTGCCAGCAGCTTAGTGGGGGCCGGTAACTATGGCTACACCTTC,CASSLVGAGNYGYTF
-,TRBJ2-7,14,-,TRBV7-9,TGTGCCAGCAGCTTAGCGGCGGTGGGGGGCGAGCAGTACTTC,CASSLAAVGGEQYF
-,TRBJ2-5,12,many,TRBV20-1,TGCAGTGTCAATAAATTCCCCCCGACCCAGTACTTC,CSVNKFPPTQYF
-,TRBJ1-1,12,-,TRBV7-9,TGTGCCAGCAGCTCAGGTGTAGCTGAAGCTTTCTTT,CASSSGVAEAFF
-,TRBJ2-3,16,-,TRBV10-3,TGTGCCATCAGTGAGTCGCAGGGAGGAAGGGAAGATACGCAGTATTTT,CAISESQGGREDTQYF
TRBD1,TRBJ2-7,12,many,TRBV11-2,TGTGCCAGCAGCCGGACAGGGTGGGAGCAGTACTTC,CASSRTGWEQYF
-,TRBJ2-5,15,few,TRBV13,TGTGCCAGCAGCTTAGGCCTGGGACCTCGGGAGACCCAGTACTTC,CASSLGLGPRETQYF
-,TRBJ1-2,16,few,TRBV12-3/TRBV12-4,TGTGCCAGCAGCTTTCTGAGGTTGGACGCTAACTATGGCTACACCTTC,CASSFLRLDANYGYTF
-,TRBJ2-7,14,few,TRBV6-5,TGTGCCAGCACTTCATCCCGGGGGACCTACGAGCAGTACTTC,CASTSSRGTYEQYF
-,TRBJ2-3,15,-,TRBV20-1,TGCAGTGCTAGAGATTTTCGGGCGTCGTCAGATACGCAGTATTTT,CSARDFRASSDTQYF
-,TRBJ2-6,13,many,TRBV3-1,TGTGCCAGCACGAGTTCTGGGGCCAACGTCCTGACTTTC,CASTSSGANVLTF
-,TRBJ2-3,14,once,TRBV7-2,TGTGCCAGCAGCCCGCCGGGCGTATGGGATACGCAGTATTTT,CASSPPGVWDTQYF
-,TRBJ2-5,14,few,TRBV28,TGTGCCAGCAGTCCCTCCAACGGTCATCAGACCCAGTACTTC,CASSPSNGHQTQYF
-,TRBJ1-1,13,-,TRBV12-3/TRBV12-4,TGTGCCAGCCAGACAGATGCGAACACTGAAGCTTTCTTT,CASQTDANTEAFF
-,TRBJ2-1,14,-,TRBV4-1,TGCGCCAGCAGCCAAGATCCTGCTTCCGAGGAGCAGTTCTTC,CASSQDPASEEQFF
-,TRBJ1-3,15,few,TRBV12-3/TRBV12-4,TGTGCCAGCAGTCAAGCGGGGGCCTCTGGAAACACCATATATTTT,CASSQAGASGNTIYF
TRBD1,TRBJ2-1,16,few,TRBV3-1,TGTGCCAGCAGCCAACTCGGGACAGGACTGTACAATGAGCAGTTCTTC,CASSQLGTGLYNEQFF
-,TRBJ1-3,13,-,TRBV21-1,TGTGCCAGACCCGGACGGGTGGGAAACACCATATATTTT,CARPGRVGNTIYF
-,TRBJ1-1,13,few,TRBV6-5,TGTGCCAGCGCCCACAGGGTGAACACTGAAGCTTTCTTT,CASAHRVNTEAFF
-,TRBJ1-2,13,-,TRBV7-2,TGTGCCAGCAGCTTAGCGACAGCTAATGGCTACACCTTC,CASSLATANGYTF
-,TRBJ1-1,15,few,TRBV4-1,TGCGCCAGCAGCCAAGTTCCACAGAGCAACACTGAAGCTTTCTTT,CASSQVPQSNTEAFF
-,TRBJ2-5,15,few,TRBV5-5,TGTGCCAGCAGCTTGGGTAACCCTTCGAAAGAGACCCAGTACTTC,CASSLGNPSKETQYF
TRBD1,TRBJ1-6,16,-,TRBV7-2,TGTGCCAGCAGTCAAAGGACAGGGAAGTCCAATTCACCCCTCCACTTT,CASSQRTGKSNSPLHF
-,TRBJ1-5,16,many,TRBV18,TGTGCCAGCTCACCCTCCGGACGGTATAGCAATCAGCCCCAGCATTTT,CASSPSGRYSNQPQHF
TRBD1,TRBJ1-6,14,-,TRBV20-1,TGCAGTGCTAGACAGGGGGCGCCTAATTCACCCCTCCACTTT,CSARQGAPNSPLHF
-,TRBJ1-3,16,once,TRBV19,TGTGCCAGTAGTATCCTCTCACGAAGCTCTGGAAACACCATATATTTT,CASSILSRSSGNTIYF
-,TRBJ2-5,12,many,TRBV2,TGTGCCAGCAGTGAGAGTAAAGAGACCCAGTACTTC,CASSESKETQYF
-,TRBJ1-2,13,many,TRBV6-5,TGTGCCAGCAGTTGGCAGGGAGACTATGGCTACACCTTC,CASSWQGDYGYTF
-,TRBJ2-1,17,-,TRBV11-2,TGTGCCAGCAGCTTACCTAATTACAGGACCCCAAACAATGAGCAGTTCTTC,CASSLPNYRTPNNEQFF
TRBD1,TRBJ2-1,15,-,TRBV7-3,TGTGCCAGCAGTTTGGACGGACAGGTGAGGAATGAGCAGTTCTTC,CASSLDGQVRNEQFF
-,TRBJ2-1,13,few,TRBV20-1,TGCAGTGCTAGAGAGAGCCACTACAATGAGCAGTTCTTC,CSARESHYNEQFF
-,TRBJ2-5,16,few,TRBV5-5,TGTGCCAGCAGCAGCTACCCCGGGACATATCAAGAGACCCAGTACTTC,CASSSYPGTYQETQYF
-,TRBJ2-1,15,-,TRBV7-2,TGTGCCAGCAGCCTCACGGGGCGTCCCTACAATGAGCAGTTCTTC,CASSLTGRPYNEQFF
-,TRBJ2-2,14,-,TRBV5-1,TGCGCCAGCAGCGGGGGGGCCGGTAACGGGGAGCTGTTTTTT,CASSGGAGNGELFF
-,TRBJ2-7,16,-,TRBV12-2,TGTGCAAGTCGCTTGGAAGGGACAGCAAACTCCTACGAGCAGTACTTC,CASRLEGTANSYEQYF
-,TRBJ1-2,12,few,TRBV20-1,TGCAGTGCTAGTCCCATTAACTATGGCTACACCTTC,CSASPINYGYTF
-,TRBJ2-1,14,-,TRBV6-2/TRBV6-3,TGTGCCAGCAGACGAGTCGTACCTAACAATGAGCAGTTCTTC,CASRRVVPNNEQFF
TRBD1,TRBJ2-2,15,few,TRBV6-2/TRBV6-3,TGTGCCAGCAGTTCGGGACAGGGAATACCCGGGGAGCTGTTTTTT,CASSSGQGIPGELFF
TRBD1,TRBJ1-1,14,-,TRBV6-2/TRBV6-3,TGTGCCAGCAAATCGACAGGGGAGGAGAATGAAGCTTTCTTT,CASKSTGEENEAFF
TRBD1,TRBJ1-1,16,once,TRBV14,TGTGCCAGCAGCCAACGCCTGGGACAGGCGGGCACTGAAGCTTTCTTT,CASSQRLGQAGTEAFF
-,TRBJ1-5,14,many,TRBV12-3/TRBV12-4,TGTGCCAGCAGTTTAGGGGTTAGCAATCAGCCCCAGCATTTT,CASSLGVSNQPQHF
-,TRBJ2-7,13,-,TRBV5-6,TGTGCCAGCAGCTTGGGGTCGGCTTACGAGCAGTACTTC,CASSLGSAYEQYF
-,TRBJ1-1,14,-,TRBV20-1,TGCAGTGCGGGGGGTTCAGGGCCTTCCGCTGAAGCTTTCTTT,CSAGGSGPSAEAFF
-,TRBJ1-1,13,few,TRBV7-2,TGTGCCAGCAGCTCCCGCAGGGACACTGAAGCTTTCTTT,CASSSRRDTEAFF
TRBD2,TRBJ2-1,14,many,TRBV2,TGTGCCAGCGGGGGACTAGCGGGGGGGAATGAGCAGTTCTTC,CASGGLAGGNEQFF
-,TRBJ1-4,12,-,TRBV15,TGTGCCACCTCACTTGGGCCCGAAAAACTGTTTTTT,CATSLGPEKLFF
-,TRBJ2-1,16,-,TRBV11-2,TGTGCCAGCAGCTACTTAGCGGTCACCTCCTACAATGAGCAGTTCTTC,CASSYLAVTSYNEQFF
TRBD1,TRBJ1-6,17,few,TRBV5-5,TGTGCCAGCAGCTCGGACAGGGCAGGGACCTATAATTCACCCCTCCACTTT,CASSSDRAGTYNSPLHF
-,TRBJ2-3,13,-,TRBV9,TGTGCCAGCACCGCGGGGGCTGGGGATACGCAGTATTTT,CASTAGAGDTQYF